The clone carrying this T cell receptor (beta chain) has just a few counts. The antigen remains unidentified. TCRdb processed the reads anew with MiXCR; each CDR3 protein has one entry. Of 450,000 to 550,000 distinct CDR3 sequences listed, roughly 43% were seen once; the top ten hold 43%. The data belong to a study of T cell repertoires in cytomegalovirus infection. Study in general: CMV epitopes that were recently identified and HLA-C-restricted were used alongside well-studied HLA-B-restricted ones. CMV infection together with matching HLA type was indicated by public TCR beta signatures. Study-wide findings and caveats: Individuals carrying CMV plus the relevant HLA were identified by cumulative frequency of public TCR beta families. Clonotypes of TCR beta that were HLA-C-restricted and CMV-specific dominated the ex vivo response.

The CDR3 is 13 amino acids. Germline CDR1 is WNHNN and CDR2 is SYGVQD (reference sequence). V was trimmed by 3 bases and J by 1 base, leaving 5 bases between them. Sequenced material: cultured PBMCs, taken from culture after CMV antigen stimulation. This sequence originates from a human donor in good health (CMV status not recorded). Some clones in this sample may be carry-over from other donors' samples. The chain is built from TRBV10-1 and TRBJ2-3; the D gene is possibly TRBD2 (5 bases). This chain's CDR3 is CASSDSGTDTQYF. The DNA for the CDR3 is TGCGCCAGCAGTGATAGCGGCACAGATACGCAGTATTTT.